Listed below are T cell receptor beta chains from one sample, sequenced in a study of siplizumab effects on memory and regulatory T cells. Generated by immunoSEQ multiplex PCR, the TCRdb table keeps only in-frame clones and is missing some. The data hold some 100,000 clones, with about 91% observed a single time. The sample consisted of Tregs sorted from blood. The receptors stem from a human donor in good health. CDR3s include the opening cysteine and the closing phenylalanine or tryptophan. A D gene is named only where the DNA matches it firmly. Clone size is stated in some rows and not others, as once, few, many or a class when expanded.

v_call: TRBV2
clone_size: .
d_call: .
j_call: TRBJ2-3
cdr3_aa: CASTVGELGTDTQYF
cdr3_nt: TGTGCCAGCACCGTAGGGGAGTTGGGCACAGATACGCAGTATTTT

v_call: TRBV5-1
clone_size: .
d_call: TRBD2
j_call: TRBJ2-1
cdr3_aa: CASSPERRESQFF
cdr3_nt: TGCGCCAGCAGCCCGGAGAGGCGGGAGTCACAGTTCTTC

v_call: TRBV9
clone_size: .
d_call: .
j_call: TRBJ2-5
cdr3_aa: CASSVGGGGEETQYF
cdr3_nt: TGTGCCAGCAGCGTAGGTGGTGGGGGCGAAGAGACCCAGTACTTC

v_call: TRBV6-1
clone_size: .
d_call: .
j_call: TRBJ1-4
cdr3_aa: CASSEVVDEKLFF
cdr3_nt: TGTGCCAGCAGTGAGGTCGTAGACGAAAAACTGTTTTTT

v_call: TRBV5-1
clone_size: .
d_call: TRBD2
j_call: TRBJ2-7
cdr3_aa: CASSPLPSGSPILHYEQYF
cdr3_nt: TGCGCCAGCAGCCCCCTCCCCAGCGGGAGTCCCATACTACATTACGAGCAGTACTTC

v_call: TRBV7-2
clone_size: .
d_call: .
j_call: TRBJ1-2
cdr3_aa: CASSLMADSYGYTF
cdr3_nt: TGTGCCAGCAGCTTAATGGCTGACAGCTATGGCTACACCTTC

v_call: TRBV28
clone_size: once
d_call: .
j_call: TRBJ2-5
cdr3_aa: CASSSPGGGETQYF
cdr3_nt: TGTGCCAGCAGTTCCCCGGGCGGAGGAGAGACCCAGTACTTC

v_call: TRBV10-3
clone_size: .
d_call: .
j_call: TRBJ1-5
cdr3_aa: CAISESGRGDNQPQHF
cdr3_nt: TGTGCCATCAGTGAGTCCGGCAGGGGTGACAATCAGCCCCAGCATTTT

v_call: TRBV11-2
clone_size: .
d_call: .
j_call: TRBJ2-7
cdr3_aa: CASSNWGYEQYF
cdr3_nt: TGTGCCAGCAGCAATTGGGGCTACGAGCAGTACTTC

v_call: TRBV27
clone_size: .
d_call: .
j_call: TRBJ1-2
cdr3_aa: CASRDNRQFYGYTF
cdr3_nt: TGTGCCAGCAGGGACAACCGACAGTTCTATGGCTACACCTTC

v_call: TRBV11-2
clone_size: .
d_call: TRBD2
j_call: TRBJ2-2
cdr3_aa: CASSGLAEGTGELFF
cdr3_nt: TGTGCCAGCAGCGGACTAGCGGAGGGCACCGGGGAGCTGTTTTTT

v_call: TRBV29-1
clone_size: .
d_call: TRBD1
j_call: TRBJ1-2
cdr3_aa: CSVGTGGETGYTF
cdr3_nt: TGCAGCGTTGGGACAGGGGGCGAGACCGGCTACACCTTC

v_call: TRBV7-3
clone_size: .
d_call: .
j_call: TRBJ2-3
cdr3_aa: CASSLQGRPQYF
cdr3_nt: TGTGCCAGCAGTTTACAGGGGAGGCCGCAGTATTTT

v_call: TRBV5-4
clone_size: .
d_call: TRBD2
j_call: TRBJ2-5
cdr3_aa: CASSPNTLAGVETQYF
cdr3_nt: TGTGCCAGCAGCCCAAACACGCTAGCGGGAGTGGAGACCCAGTACTTC

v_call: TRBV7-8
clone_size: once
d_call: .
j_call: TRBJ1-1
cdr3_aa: CASSGTTGNTEAFF
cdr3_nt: TGTGCCAGCAGCGGGACTACGGGGAACACTGAAGCTTTCTTT

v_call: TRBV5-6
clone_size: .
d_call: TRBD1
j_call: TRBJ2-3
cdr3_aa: CASSYYGTAYTDTQYF
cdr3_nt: TGTGCCAGCAGCTACTATGGGACAGCCTACACAGATACGCAGTATTTT

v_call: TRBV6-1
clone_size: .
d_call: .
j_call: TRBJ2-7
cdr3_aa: CASSGDIPPYEQYF
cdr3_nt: TGTGCCAGCAGTGGTGACATACCCCCCTACGAGCAGTACTTC